This is a list of T cell receptor beta chains from one sample in a study of regulatory T cells in long-lasting Graves disease. TCRdb processed the multiplex PCR reads anew with MiXCR; each CDR3 protein has one entry. The repertoire consists of around 470,000 distinct CDR3 sequences, with 14% occurring once and the leading ten covering roughly 15%. These same records also appear under a second study, on T cells in Graves' hyperthyroidism and ophthalmopathy.

This material consisted of peripheral blood mononuclear cells (PBMCs), taken at new diagnosis, from a patient treated with antithyroid drugs. The origin of the receptors is a woman between 45 and 60 years old with Graves disease. Each CDR3 is given with its conserved first and last residue. A D gene is named only where the DNA matches it firmly. Not every row has a clone size; where given, it reads once, few, many or a size class.

V: TRBV20-1
D: TRBD1
J: TRBJ2-7
size: .
DNA: TGCAGTGCTCAACCGGGACAGAGCTACGAGCAGTACTTC
CDR3: CSAQPGQSYEQYF

V: TRBV5-1
D: TRBD1
J: TRBJ1-6
size: many
DNA: TGCGCCAGCAGAAGACAGGGAAATTCACCCCTCCACTTT
CDR3: CASRRQGNSPLHF

V: TRBV30
D: .
J: TRBJ2-3
size: many
DNA: TGTGCCTGGGTTTCGGGGGCTGGCACAGATACGCAGTATTTT
CDR3: CAWVSGAGTDTQYF

V: TRBV7-2
D: .
J: TRBJ2-2
size: few
DNA: TGTGCCCTCGTCAACACCGGGGAGCTGTTTTTT
CDR3: CALVNTGELFF

V: TRBV27
D: .
J: TRBJ2-7
size: .
DNA: TGTGCCAGCAGACAGGGTTTTTCCTACGAGCAGTACTTC
CDR3: CASRQGFSYEQYF

V: TRBV6-1
D: .
J: TRBJ1-1
size: many
DNA: TGTGCCAGCTCGGCGGGGGGTATGAACACTGAAGCTTTCTTT
CDR3: CASSAGGMNTEAFF

V: TRBV7-9
D: .
J: TRBJ1-2
size: many
DNA: TGTGCCAGCAGCATAAGCAGAGCTAACTATGGCTACACCTTC
CDR3: CASSISRANYGYTF

V: TRBV28
D: .
J: TRBJ1-1
size: many
DNA: TGTGCCAGCGGGAAGGGGTGGGGCACTGAAGCTTTCTTT
CDR3: CASGKGWGTEAFF

V: TRBV9
D: .
J: TRBJ2-7
size: many
DNA: TGTGCCAGCAGCGTAGGGGAACTCGGGGGTACCTACGAGCAGTACTTC
CDR3: CASSVGELGGTYEQYF

V: TRBV9
D: .
J: TRBJ2-1
size: .
DNA: TGTGCCAGCAGCGTAGCTCATTCGACGGCGTACAATGAGCAGTTCTTC
CDR3: CASSVAHSTAYNEQFF

V: TRBV20-1
D: TRBD2
J: TRBJ2-2
size: many
DNA: TGCAGTGCTCGAACTAGCGGGAGACGAACCGGGGAGCTGTTTTTT
CDR3: CSARTSGRRTGELFF

V: TRBV7-9
D: .
J: TRBJ1-5
size: .
DNA: TGTGCCAGCAGCGGGCGACAGGTCTATAGCAATCAGCCCCAGCATTTT
CDR3: CASSGRQVYSNQPQHF

V: TRBV6-1
D: TRBD1
J: TRBJ2-7
size: many
DNA: TGTGCCAGCAGATCTGCCCAGGGGGCCCCTGCCTACGAGCAGTACTTC
CDR3: CASRSAQGAPAYEQYF

V: TRBV5-1
D: .
J: TRBJ2-5
size: .
DNA: TGCGCCAGCAGCTCCGGGACCAGCGGGCGCAAAGAGACCCAGTACTTC
CDR3: CASSSGTSGRKETQYF

V: TRBV28
D: .
J: TRBJ1-1
size: many
DNA: TGTGCCAGCAGTTTATTATCAGGGTGGGCTTTCTTT
CDR3: CASSLLSGWAFF

V: TRBV6-1
D: .
J: TRBJ2-6
size: .
DNA: TGTGCCAGCAGTGCCCCACCGGGGAGTCTCTCTGGGGCCAACGTCCTGACTTTC
CDR3: CASSAPPGSLSGANVLTF

V: TRBV5-1
D: .
J: TRBJ1-1
size: .
DNA: TGCGCCAGCAGCCATGGTAGTAACACTGAAGCTTTCTTT
CDR3: CASSHGSNTEAFF

V: TRBV5-6
D: TRBD2
J: TRBJ2-2
size: .
DNA: TGTGCCAGCAGCCCCCGACTAGCGGGAGTCGCCGGGGAGCTGTTTTTT
CDR3: CASSPRLAGVAGELFF

V: TRBV7-6
D: TRBD2
J: TRBJ2-7
size: .
DNA: TGTGCCAGCAGCTTATTGCCCCCCGCCGGGACTAGCGACTCCTACGAGCAGTACTTC
CDR3: CASSLLPPAGTSDSYEQYF

V: TRBV9
D: TRBD2
J: TRBJ2-2
size: .
DNA: TGTGCCAGCAGCGTACCTAGACTAGCGGGAACGAACACCGGGGAGCTGTTTTTT
CDR3: CASSVPRLAGTNTGELFF

V: TRBV7-2
D: .
J: TRBJ2-4
size: .
DNA: TGTGCCAGCAGCTTATCTTTTGGGTCGGGACCGAGGCTAGCCAAAAACATTCAGTACTTC
CDR3: CASSLSFGSGPRLAKNIQYF

V: TRBV2
D: .
J: TRBJ1-1
size: many
DNA: TGTGCCAGCAGCTTGGAGTTTAGGGCTTTCTTT
CDR3: CASSLEFRAFF

V: TRBV5-5
D: .
J: TRBJ2-4
size: .
DNA: TGTGCCAGCGGCCCCGAGCCTAGCATTGGCATTCAGTACTTC
CDR3: CASGPEPSIGIQYF

V: TRBV6-5
D: .
J: TRBJ1-2
size: many
DNA: TGTGCCAGCAGTTATGAAGGAGGGTCGGAAGGCTACACCTTC
CDR3: CASSYEGGSEGYTF

V: TRBV6-1
D: TRBD1
J: TRBJ2-1
size: .
DNA: TGTGCCAGCAGGGAGGTACGGTCGAGGGTGGTCCTAGGACAGGGGCCCTACAATGAGCAGTTCTTC
CDR3: CASREVRSRVVLGQGPYNEQFF

V: TRBV6-1
D: .
J: TRBJ1-2
size: many
DNA: TGTGCCAGCAGACAGGTTTCCTATGGCTACACCTTC
CDR3: CASRQVSYGYTF

V: TRBV10-3
D: TRBD2
J: TRBJ2-1
size: .
DNA: TGTGCCATCAGTGAGTCGAAGCTGTCTAGCGGAAACAATGAGCAGTTCTTC
CDR3: CAISESKLSSGNNEQFF

V: TRBV18
D: .
J: TRBJ2-7
size: .
DNA: TGTGCCAGCTCACCAGGCTCTACCTACGGGCAGTACTTC
CDR3: CASSPGSTYGQYF

V: TRBV18
D: .
J: TRBJ1-2
size: many
DNA: TGTGCCAGCTCACCGGTGGGCCATGGCTACACCTTC
CDR3: CASSPVGHGYTF

V: TRBV12-3/TRBV12-4
D: .
J: TRBJ2-2
size: many
DNA: TGTGCCAGCAGGGACGGAGCGTCGAACACCGGGGAGCTGTTTTTT
CDR3: CASRDGASNTGELFF

V: TRBV7-7
D: .
J: TRBJ2-1
size: many
DNA: TGTGCCAGCAGTTTCCGGCTAGCGTCAAGGAATGAGCAGTTCTTC
CDR3: CASSFRLASRNEQFF

V: TRBV27
D: .
J: TRBJ2-7
size: few
DNA: TGTGCCAGCAGTTTCGGGGGACCCTCCTCCTACGAGCAGTACTTC
CDR3: CASSFGGPSSYEQYF

V: TRBV28
D: .
J: TRBJ1-5
size: .
DNA: TGTGCCAGCAGTTGGGGGGATGGCAATCAGCCCCAGCATTTT
CDR3: CASSWGDGNQPQHF

V: TRBV30
D: .
J: TRBJ2-6
size: many
DNA: TGTGCCTGGAGCGAGGACATCCGCCGCTCTGGGGCCAACGTCCTGACTTTC
CDR3: CAWSEDIRRSGANVLTF

V: TRBV6-5
D: .
J: TRBJ2-7
size: few
DNA: TGTGCCAGCAGTTACCAGGACAATTCGGCCTACGAGCAGTACTTC
CDR3: CASSYQDNSAYEQYF

V: TRBV3-1
D: .
J: TRBJ2-7
size: many
DNA: TGTGCCAGCAGCCCTTATAACATCGCCTACGAGCAGTACTTC
CDR3: CASSPYNIAYEQYF

V: TRBV7-9
D: .
J: TRBJ2-7
size: many
DNA: TGTGCCAGCAGCGCCGCCGCGTCCTACGAGCAGTACTTC
CDR3: CASSAAASYEQYF

V: TRBV7-9
D: .
J: TRBJ1-6
size: .
DNA: TGTGCCAGCATGGCCTCAGGGGCGGAGAATTCACCCCTCCACTTT
CDR3: CASMASGAENSPLHF

V: TRBV12-3/TRBV12-4
D: .
J: TRBJ1-6
size: many
DNA: TGTGCCAGCAGTTTATTGGGCCTTGGAAATTCACCCCTCCACTTT
CDR3: CASSLLGLGNSPLHF

V: TRBV6-1
D: .
J: TRBJ1-5
size: few
DNA: TGTGCCAGCAACCAAGCCAGGAATTCATATAGCAATCAGCCCCAGCATTTT
CDR3: CASNQARNSYSNQPQHF

V: TRBV7-3
D: .
J: TRBJ1-1
size: few
DNA: TGTGCCAGCAGCTTATGGGGAGGGGGGAACACTGAAGCTTTCTTT
CDR3: CASSLWGGGNTEAFF

V: TRBV12-3/TRBV12-4
D: .
J: TRBJ2-2
size: many
DNA: TGTGCCAGCCATCGTATCGGGGAGCTGTTTTTT
CDR3: CASHRIGELFF

V: TRBV7-6
D: TRBD2
J: TRBJ2-1
size: many
DNA: TGTGCCAGCAGCTTAGCAGTGGCGGGAGTACGTAGTGAGCAGTTCTTC
CDR3: CASSLAVAGVRSEQFF

V: TRBV11-2
D: TRBD1
J: TRBJ1-1
size: few
DNA: TGTGCCAGCAGCTTAGCCCCGACAGGGATGAACACTGAAGCTTTCTTT
CDR3: CASSLAPTGMNTEAFF

V: TRBV3-1
D: .
J: TRBJ2-3
size: many
DNA: TGTGCCAGCAGCCAAGGAGGATCAGATACGCAGTATTTT
CDR3: CASSQGGSDTQYF

V: TRBV28
D: .
J: TRBJ1-1
size: many
DNA: TGTGCCAGCAGTTCAGAGGGGGAGGAGAACACTGAAGCTTTCTTT
CDR3: CASSSEGEENTEAFF

V: TRBV19
D: .
J: TRBJ2-3
size: .
DNA: TGTGCCAGTAAAAAACAGGCTAGCACAGATACGCAGTATTTT
CDR3: CASKKQASTDTQYF

V: TRBV5-1
D: .
J: TRBJ2-4
size: few
DNA: TGCGCCAGCAGCTTGGCCCCGGCAGGCAGCAAAAACATTCAGTACTTC
CDR3: CASSLAPAGSKNIQYF

V: TRBV6-2/TRBV6-3
D: TRBD2
J: TRBJ2-3
size: many
DNA: TGTGCCAGCTGCACTAGCGGGAGGGCCGTTGATACGCAGTATTTT
CDR3: CASCTSGRAVDTQYF

V: TRBV11-2
D: TRBD2
J: TRBJ2-1
size: many
DNA: TGTGCCAGCAGCTTAATTGGCGGGAGGCACAATGAGCAGTTCTTC
CDR3: CASSLIGGRHNEQFF

V: TRBV13
D: TRBD2
J: TRBJ2-1
size: many
DNA: TGTGCCAGCAGCTTCGGGACTAGCTTGGACAATGAGCAGTTCTTC
CDR3: CASSFGTSLDNEQFF

V: TRBV5-1
D: TRBD2
J: TRBJ2-1
size: .
DNA: TGCGCCAGCAGCCTACAGGGACTAGTGTACAATGAGCAGTTCTTC
CDR3: CASSLQGLVYNEQFF

V: TRBV12-3/TRBV12-4
D: .
J: TRBJ1-1
size: .
DNA: TGTGCCAGCAGTCCCTGGGGGAGGGGACACACTGAAGCTTTCTTT
CDR3: CASSPWGRGHTEAFF

V: TRBV2
D: TRBD1
J: TRBJ2-5
size: many
DNA: TGTGCCAGTCGCAGAGAAGGGGGCGCAGAGACCCAGTACTTC
CDR3: CASRREGGAETQYF

V: TRBV7-9
D: TRBD2
J: TRBJ2-1
size: few
DNA: TGTGCCAGCACCACTCTCCACCGATTGCCGGGACTAGCGAGAAGCTCCTACAATGAGCAGTTCTTC
CDR3: CASTTLHRLPGLARSSYNEQFF